The clone carrying this T cell receptor (beta chain) was picked up many times. Its antigen is not identified. The CDR3 runs to 14 residues. Germline CDR1 and CDR2: MNHEY and SVGAGI. V was cut by 10 bases and J by 3 bases, with 17 bases left in between. The data stem from a study of T cells after yellow fever vaccination. Study-wide context: SMART-Seq v4 Ultra Low Input served to prepare low-cell-number fractions.

UMIs were added to TCR cDNA along with a universal primer site when it was made by 5'RACE template switching. Via MiXCR, TCRdb re-called the 5' RACE reads, giving one row per CDR3 protein. Counted here are approximately 250,000 distinct CDR3 sequences, approximately 3.8% occurring once; the ten biggest clones make up around 19%. Study results and caveats: The CD4 compartment and the CD8 compartment contained a small share of clonotypes in common. Subsequent to the booster, the majority of primary-vaccination clones reappeared (around 96% CD4, roughly 90% CD8).

The material sequenced was PBMCs, taken 15 days after the yellow fever booster vaccination. The chain uses TRBV6-5 and TRBJ2-3; possibly TRBD2 for D (6 bases). The receptor was derived from a man between 18 and 35 years old who received the YFV17D yellow fever vaccine. This CDR3 reads CATRRDSLTDTQYF. In nucleotides, the CDR3 is TGTGCCACCAGACGGGACTCCCTAACAGATACGCAGTATTTT.